This T cell receptor (beta chain) was recorded in a study of blood T cells in healthy people across ages. It was with a sample-barcoded 5' primer and a J-beta primer mix that a second PCR of roughly 6 to 12 cycles was run. TCRdb reprocessed the 5' RACE reads with MiXCR, giving one entry per CDR3 protein. The table includes over a million distinct CDR3 sequences, about 40% detected once. In germline, CDR1 is WSHSY, CDR2 SAAADI. V lost 6 bases, J lost 3 bases, and 10 bases stayed unmatched. The CDR3 covers 16 residues. The chain couples TRBV10-2 to TRBJ2-1; 8 bases are a match to TRBD1. The clonotype was recovered from a young woman in good health. The sample taken for sequencing was blood. DNA of the CDR3: TGCGCCAGCAGCCCGGGCGGGACAGGACACTACAATGAGCAGTTCTTC. It translates to CASSPGGTGHYNEQFF.